The clone carrying this TCR beta chain has just a few counts. Its antigen is currently unknown. Each TCR cDNA molecule bore a unique molecular identifier. TCRdb re-analysed the 5' RACE reads in MiXCR, keeping a single row per CDR3 protein. This sample has more than 20,000 distinct CDR3 sequences, with 3.5% to 5.5% found just once. This sample was taken from a study of spatial heterogeneity in lung cancer. Study-wide context: Alpha-chain sequences were consistently detected less often than beta-chain sequences. Findings of the study overall: Blood showed ubiquitous tumor TCRs more often at resection than at routine follow-up.

This sample's time point: sample taken at primary tumor resection. In each case, whole RNA from tumor, nontumor lung or frozen PBMC was sequenced unsorted. Patients with untreated early-stage non-small cell lung cancer, numbering 72, were the donors. The CDR3 spans 16 residues. Germline V lookup: CDR1 SGHRS, CDR2 YFSETQ. V gave up 1 base and J gave up 5 bases; unmatched junction bases: 7. The TCR comes from a male donor with early-stage non-small cell lung cancer. The J gene is TRBJ2-1, the V gene TRBV5-1; 9 nucleotides align to TRBD2. The source was PBMCs, collected at surgery. The DNA of the CDR3 is TGCGCCAGCAGCTTGAGCCTAGCGGGGCTAAACAATGAGCAGTTCTTC. Protein sequence: CASSLSLAGLNNEQFF. Filled out from reference TRBV5-1 and TRBJ2-1, the complete variable domain reads KAGVTQTPRYLIKTRGQQVTLSCSPISGHRSVSWYQQTPGQGLQFLFEYFSETQRNKGNFPGRFSGRQFSNSRSEMNVSTLELGDSALYLCASSLSLAGLNNEQFFGPGTRLTVL.